This record looks at one TCR beta chain sequence and its context. J gave up 2 bases and V 5 bases, and 4 bases lay outside the gene matches. The CDR3 length is 15 residues. Germline CDR1 SGHAT, CDR2 FQDESV (reference sequence). Authors' processing steps: Nucleated cell counts were estimated from reference gene primer amplification. Method: immunoSEQ multiplex PCR; TCRdb's copy keeps in-frame clones and lacks some. Clone size and V and J calls were adopted from that table, with D and trimming inferred from the DNA. The sample has approximately 160,000 clones; about four fifths are singletons. This record comes from a study of blood T cell repertoires in COVID-19. For the study at large: The United States, Italy and Spain supplied acute and convalescent COVID-19 samples. T cells, B-cell-depleted T cells, or PBMCs supplied cDNA or gDNA.

Material: peripheral blood. This receptor was taken from an older man who had recovered from COVID-19. The V and J genes are TRBV11-1 and TRBJ2-1; the match to TRBD2 covers 9 bases. The CDR3 sequence: CASSPTSGTYNEQFF. In DNA, the CDR3 is TGTGCCAGCAGCCCGACTAGCGGCACCTACAATGAGCAGTTCTTC.